This T cell receptor beta chain emerged from a study of cytomegalovirus exposure and HLA in healthy donors. Concerning this clone itself: Its matching antigen is unknown.

Study observations and caveats: In vitro assays verified that three CMV-associated chains recognized CMV antigens specifically.

TCRdb's table, derived via immunoSEQ multiplex PCR, lists solely in-frame clones and lacks some. The table has 300,000 or so clones, approximately 88% seen once. This CDR3 is 15 amino acids long. The ends lost 5 bases at V and 3 bases at J; junction bases unmatched: 4. Germline CDR1 is SGHKS and CDR2 is YYEKEE (reference sequence). This sequence originates from a young man in good health and CMV-seronegative. Sequencing used PBMCs. The chain carries TRBV5-5 and TRBJ2-3; 12 nucleotides line up with TRBD2. The CDR3 sequence is CASRTTSGGTDTQYF. The CDR3 DNA reads as TGTGCCAGCAGAACGACTAGCGGGGGTACAGATACGCAGTATTTT. The entire variable domain, with the rest obtained from reference TRBV5-5 and TRBJ2-3, is as follows: DAGVTQSPTHLIKTRGQQVTLRCSPISGHKSVSWYQQVLGQGPQFIFQYYEKEERGRGNFPDRFSARQFPNYSSELNVNALLLGDSALYLCASRTTSGGTDTQYFGPGTRLTVL.